This section outlines one TCR beta chain sequence together with its context. Its antigen is not identified. Treatment given: some 19 received Ad26.COV2.S at low or high dose, single or two shots; five or six received placebo; per-sample allocation not given. Samples were taken on day 63 after the first vaccine or placebo injection. Expressing Wuhan-strain SARS-CoV-2 spike, an Ad26 vector served as the vaccine. Germline V gene lookup returns CDR1 MNHNY and CDR2 SVGAGI (reference sequence). V dropped 0 bases and J dropped 3 bases, with 3 bases sitting between them. The CDR3 contains 13 residues. This sample was taken from a study of Ad26.COV2.S vaccination and SARS-CoV-2 variants. Study-wide background: Once or twice, 56 days apart, Ad26.COV2.S was delivered intramuscularly. Findings and limits, study-wide: Post-vaccination breadth of spike-specific CD8+ and CD4+ T cell responses was reportedly substantial.

The assay was immunoSEQ multiplex PCR, and TCRdb's table has in-frame clones only and misses some. The sample consists of about 320,000 clones, 85% of them appearing once. The sample in question was peripheral blood, obtained in a trial of Ad26.COV2.S vaccine versus placebo. The chain links TRBV6-6 to TRBJ2-1; no reliable D call. This sequence was found in a person aged 18 to 65 who received the Ad26.COV2.S COVID-19 vaccine or a placebo. The CDR3 bases are TGTGCCAGCAGTTACTCAAACTACAATGAGCAGTTCTTC. This gives the protein CASSYSNYNEQFF.